Listed below are T cell receptor beta chains from one sample, sequenced in a study of T cells in Graves' hyperthyroidism and ophthalmopathy. TCRdb recomputed calls from the multiplex PCR reads with MiXCR, one row per CDR3 protein. The sample lists 350,000 to 400,000 distinct CDR3 sequences, 18% occurring once. The sample consisted of blood. The receptors come from a man younger than 30 with Graves' ophthalmopathy. Both conserved end residues are part of each CDR3. Fields, in order: D gene, V gene, clone size, J gene, CDR3 DNA, CDR3 protein. The D gene is left open where the match is weak. Clone size is given for some rows only: seen once, a few or many times, or a class if the clone is expanded.

-	TRBV6-1	many	TRBJ2-3	TGTGCCAGCAGTGAAGCGTGGGCTAGCTATATCGCAGATACGCAGTATTTT	CASSEAWASYIADTQYF
TRBD1	TRBV7-9	many	TRBJ2-7	TGTGCCAGCAGGCCGACAGGGGAATACGAGCAGTACTTC	CASRPTGEYEQYF
TRBD1	TRBV7-2	once	TRBJ1-2	TGTGCCAGCAGCTCACAGACAGGGGACTATGGCTACACCTTC	CASSSQTGDYGYTF
TRBD2	TRBV10-3	-	TRBJ2-3	TGTGCCATCAGTGTTGGGCGGGACTACACAGATACGCAGTATTTT	CAISVGRDYTDTQYF
TRBD1	TRBV6-2/TRBV6-3	few	TRBJ1-4	TGTGCCAGCAGTTACCGACAGGGAAGCCTCGCAACTAATGAAAAACTGTTTTTT	CASSYRQGSLATNEKLFF
-	TRBV2	-	TRBJ1-5	TGTGCCAGCAGGGCTGAAACAGGGAGGAATCAGCCCCAGCATTTT	CASRAETGRNQPQHF
-	TRBV2	-	TRBJ2-5	TGTGCCAGCAGAGACTGGGGCAGCAACCAAGAGACCCAGTACTTC	CASRDWGSNQETQYF
-	TRBV28	many	TRBJ1-2	TGTGCCAGCAGTTTGGTGGGGGCAACGGGCTATGGCTACACCTTC	CASSLVGATGYGYTF
-	TRBV6-1	few	TRBJ2-2	TGTGCCAGCGACCTCACCGGGGAGCTGTTTTTT	CASDLTGELFF
-	TRBV20-1	many	TRBJ1-1	TGCAGTGTAAAGAGGAGGGTCATGAACACTGAAGCTTTCTTT	CSVKRRVMNTEAFF
TRBD1	TRBV5-8	-	TRBJ1-4	TGTGCCAGCAGCTGGACAGGGGGGAAGGAAAAACTGTTTTTT	CASSWTGGKEKLFF
-	TRBV13	few	TRBJ2-1	TGTGCCAGCAGAACCGGACTAAATGAGCAGTTCTTC	CASRTGLNEQFF
-	TRBV27	many	TRBJ1-2	TGTGCCAGCAGTAGGGGGAATGGCTATGGCTACACCTTC	CASSRGNGYGYTF
-	TRBV3-1	few	TRBJ2-7	TGTGCCAGCAGCCAAGTCTTGGAAGGCGGGTACGAGCAGTACTTC	CASSQVLEGGYEQYF
-	TRBV20-1	many	TRBJ1-3	TGCAGTGCTATCCGGGACACCTCCCTTACGACCATATATTTT	CSAIRDTSLTTIYF
-	TRBV3-1	many	TRBJ2-3	TGTGCCAGCAGCCTTACGGGGGTCTCGGTGGCGCAGTATTTT	CASSLTGVSVAQYF
-	TRBV5-5	many	TRBJ2-2	TGTGCCAGCAGCCCGCCCCCGGGGGCCACCGGGGAGCTGTTTTTT	CASSPPPGATGELFF
TRBD1	TRBV3-1	many	TRBJ1-1	TGTGCCAGCAGCCAAGTCTCGGACAGGATGAACACTGAAGCTTTCTTT	CASSQVSDRMNTEAFF
-	TRBV6-1	many	TRBJ1-1	TGTGCCAGCAAAGCACCGGTCGGGGGAACTGAAGCTTTCTTT	CASKAPVGGTEAFF
-	TRBV6-5	few	TRBJ2-2	TGTGCCAGCAGTTGGAGGGTCTCCGGGGAGCTGTTTTTT	CASSWRVSGELFF
-	TRBV18	many	TRBJ1-2	TGTGCCAGCTCCCGCAGGTCCGATGACTATGGCTACACCTTC	CASSRRSDDYGYTF
-	TRBV4-1	few	TRBJ2-7	TGCGCCAGCAGCCAAGTCCCGGTTAGCGAGCAGTACTTC	CASSQVPVSEQYF
-	TRBV11-2	many	TRBJ2-3	TGTGCCAGCAGCTCCCCCCGGCCCCAGCCCGGAGCTCATACGCAGTATTTT	CASSSPRPQPGAHTQYF
-	TRBV3-1	few	TRBJ1-1	TGTGCCAGCAGCCAGGGCTGGGGCAGGGCGGTTTCTGAAGCTTTCTTT	CASSQGWGRAVSEAFF
-	TRBV20-1	few	TRBJ2-2	TGCAGTGCTAGGGGTAACACCGGGGAGCTGTTTTTT	CSARGNTGELFF
-	TRBV7-2	few	TRBJ2-1	TGTGCCAGCAGCTCGCTTAACTGGGTCGATGAGCAGTTCTTC	CASSSLNWVDEQFF